Listed here is a single T cell receptor beta chain. The CDR3 is made up of 18 amino acids. The V gene lost 0 bases and the J gene lost 4 bases, with 19 bases spanning the gap. Per germline, CDR1 LNHNV and CDR2 YYDKDF (reference sequence). Here immunoSEQ multiplex PCR was the method, and the copy in TCRdb shows in-frame clones only, minus some. The profile shows over 150,000 clones, 70% to 90% of them singletons. The data stem from a study of cytomegalovirus exposure and HLA in healthy donors. The chain joins TRBV15 to TRBJ2-1; a weak D match, TRBD1 (5 bases). Sequencing used PBMCs. This clonotype was obtained from a human donor in good health. CDR3 region: CATSRDSPGQGMYNEQFF. As DNA, the CDR3 is TGTGCCACCAGCAGAGATAGTCCCGGACAAGGCATGTACAATGAGCAGTTCTTC.